This T cell receptor (beta chain) was identified in a study of blood T cell repertoires in COVID-19. Overall study: The United States, Italy and Spain supplied acute and convalescent COVID-19 samples.

The CDR3 has 11 residues. V was pared by 2 bases and J by 9 bases, with 4 bases between. The germline gives CDR1 SNHLY, CDR2 FYNNEI. Sequencing used immunoSEQ multiplex PCR; TCRdb keeps in-frame clones, though not all of them. The data show some 22,000 clones, with over 80% seen just once and 22% held by the top ten. The chain uses TRBV2 and TRBJ2-2, with no clear D. This TCR came from a man older than 75 with active or convalescent COVID-19. The sequenced sample was peripheral blood. Written as DNA, the CDR3 is TGTGCCAGCAGTGAATCTTGGGAGCTGTTTTTT. Its protein is CASSESWELFF.